The sequence of this TCR beta chain was determined in a study of a mutant IDH1 vaccine in newly diagnosed glioma. Background on the study: Patients got their first vaccination 4-6 weeks after radiotherapy alone, or with temozolomide cycles.

Stated time point: week 47, end of study. Vaccinated patients received 300 ug of mutant IDH1 20-mer peptide per dose, with topical imiquimod. Each tumor in the donors was a new WHO grade 3 or 4 astrocytoma, IDH1-mutant and ATRX-lost. Clones were read by immunoSEQ multiplex PCR, and TCRdb kept only the in-frame ones, dropping some. The profile shows around 94,000 clones, roughly 90% of them singletons. In regard to this clone: The target antigen is unknown.

Deletions cut 7 bases from V and 7 bases from J, with 10 bases between. This CDR3 region has 11 residues. Looked up from germline, CDR1 is SNHLY and CDR2 is FYNNEI. This sample comprised PBMCs, obtained from a glioma patient whose treatment included an IDH1 peptide vaccine. The receptor comes from a woman in her forties or fifties with glioma. The rearrangement links TRBV2 to TRBJ2-5; weak D call: TRBD2 (5 bases). CDR3 sequence: CASKSGGTQYF. For the CDR3, the DNA is TGTGCCAGCAAAAGTGGAGGGACCCAGTACTTC.